The clone carrying this T cell receptor (beta chain) was recorded at least ten times. TCRdb re-clonotyped the PCR reads through MiXCR. The table records fewer than 100,000 clones, 14% to 15% of them present only once. The data stem from a study of metastatic and nonmetastatic thyroid tumors. Thyroid surgery was performed in patients who had received no treatment beforehand. The germline CDR1 and CDR2 sequences are MDHEN and SYDVKM. There are 16 residues in the CDR3. Trimming took off 1 base at V and 2 bases at J, with 14 bases between the two ends. Sequencing input: blood. This chain links TRBV28 with TRBJ2-5; possibly TRBD2 for D (6 bases). This clonotype was obtained from a female donor with papillary thyroid cancer or a benign thyroid nodule (not recorded which). Some clones in this sample may be carry-over from other donors' samples. CDR3 nucleotides: TGTGCCAGCAGTTTATACGGGGGATCGCTTCAAGAGACCCAGTACTTC. Protein: CASSLYGGSLQETQYF.